This TCR beta chain was recorded in a study of blood T cells in healthy people across ages (dated by TCRdb to 2014 to 2015). At the level of the whole study: In model experiments, roughly one uniquely barcoded TCR beta cDNA molecule per two T cells was captured by template switching. The study analyzed two additional independent replicas of 1 million unique cDNA reads from the same blood draw for two donors, one aged 18 to 30 and one aged 80 or older. Donors were grouped into four age groups: young (average roughly 17 years), middle-aged (approximately 41), aged (approximately 67) and long-lived (about 89). To avoid experimental bias, donors of different ages were distributed randomly across sequencing lanes. The study measured age-related changes in TCR beta repertoire diversity using deep sequencing normalized with unique cDNA molecular identifiers.

Systemically healthy Caucasian individuals from Russia, around 39 in total and aged about 6 to 100 years, were included as donors. Each donor gave approximately 10 milliliters of peripheral blood, collected into EDTA-treated Vacutainer tubes. Ficoll-Paque density-gradient centrifugation was used to isolate PBMCs, with at least 7 million obtained per sample. Total RNA was extracted from PBMCs with Trizol reagent, with at least 6 micrograms obtained per sample. Naive CD45RAhigh/CD27high T cell percentages were measured by flow cytometry on a PBMC aliquot from every donor. As concerns this clonotype: The antigen this receptor binds is unknown. Per-nucleotide qualities are absent, and no much larger clonotype sits a single base away.

To prepare the library, 5' RACE was applied. The instrument given in TCRdb is Illumina HiSeq 2500. A second roughly 6 to 12 cycle PCR used a sample-barcoded 5' primer and a J-beta primer mix. A template-switch 5' adaptor carrying 12 random nucleotides introduced a unique molecular identifier onto each TCR beta cDNA molecule. Each sample yielded at least 2.5 million CDR3-containing paired-end reads. All of the RNA was converted into first-strand cDNA using the Mint cDNA synthesis kit, with a TRBC-specific oligonucleotide serving as the primer. All cDNA was treated with uracil-DNA glycosylase and then went through a first 18-cycle PCR with the universal primers M1SS and BC2_uni_R. The authors' pipeline ran thus. Normalization of each sample was performed by random selection of 1 million high-quality reads, each carrying a distinct molecular identifier. Reads sharing molecular identifiers were discarded rather than binned into consensus sequences. CDR3 identification, clonotype clustering and error correction used MiTCR with a Q25 quality threshold and the strictest error-elimination algorithm. A nonparametric unseen species model using Euler transformation provided a lower-bound estimate of total TCR beta diversity. Through fastp at Q25 and MiXCR, TCRdb rebuilt clones from the public reads, retaining in-frame beta chains. Every CDR3 protein is listed once, alongside the most common genes and DNA of its rows. TCRdb, not the authors, supplied the V and J calls. The sample has about 730,000 distinct CDR3 sequences on record, around 46% of them singletons. Together, the top ten hold under 25% of the sample.

General findings and caveats noted by the study authors: Bulk unsorted PBMC profiling prevented conclusive comparison of naive and antigen-experienced compartments. Observed TCR beta diversity per million T cells fell roughly linearly with age, and a significant reduction was already apparent by age about 38. Compared with the aged group, the long-lived group had more naive CD4+ T cells, fewer expanded clones and increased TCR diversity, a pattern suggesting age selection. Donor CMV infection status was unknown, potentially confounding age-related changes in expanded clonotypes. Estimates of total diversity from one million sequenced T cells were regarded as lower bounds and underestimates. There was a strong correlation between observed TCR beta diversity and the percentage of naive T cells measured by flow cytometry.

The CDR3 numbers 16 residues from cysteine through phenylalanine. The only DNA kept is the CDR3, 48 bases in frame from the first base. CDR1 is given as SGHTA and CDR2 as FQGNSA, both from the germline V gene. Ends trimmed: V by 0 bases, J by 6 bases; bases unmatched to a gene: 11. Source material: blood. This receptor was identified in a woman between 55 and 75 years old in good health. The chain is encoded by TRBV7-2 joined to TRBJ2-7; 7 bases in the junction line up with TRBD1. Here the CDR3 is given as CASSLAPGLQGSEQYF. At the DNA level, the sequence is TGTGCCAGCAGCTTAGCCCCCGGGTTACAGGGGAGCGAGCAGTACTTC.